This TCR beta chain stems from a study of cytomegalovirus exposure and HLA in healthy donors. Study summary: Earlier results showed 117 million unique TCR beta sequences derived from about 179 million T cells. Study conclusions and caveats: Per published reports, the classifier diagnosed cytomegalovirus status with high specificity and sensitivity. In an earlier analysis, most TCR beta V segments were productive about 87% or about 30% of the time. CMV serostatus stood as the only immune exposure information on hand.

As for this clone: Its antigen is not known.

The PCR contained 60 Vbeta and 13 Jbeta primers. Generated by immunoSEQ multiplex PCR, the TCRdb table keeps only in-frame clones and is missing some. This table holds roughly 180,000 clones, under 90% found once. Germline assignment: CDR1 MDHEN and CDR2 SYDVKM. The CDR3 spans 14 residues. Trimming took 11 bases from V and 0 from J, leaving 16 bases between them. The receptor was isolated from a man aged 18 to 30 in good health and CMV-seronegative. Sequenced sample: PBMCs. The chain joins TRBV28 to TRBJ1-1; maybe TRBD1 (5 bases). The chain's CDR3 is CAGSGGVMNTEAFF. CDR3 in DNA: TGTGCCGGGTCGGGGGGGGTTATGAACACTGAAGCTTTCTTT.